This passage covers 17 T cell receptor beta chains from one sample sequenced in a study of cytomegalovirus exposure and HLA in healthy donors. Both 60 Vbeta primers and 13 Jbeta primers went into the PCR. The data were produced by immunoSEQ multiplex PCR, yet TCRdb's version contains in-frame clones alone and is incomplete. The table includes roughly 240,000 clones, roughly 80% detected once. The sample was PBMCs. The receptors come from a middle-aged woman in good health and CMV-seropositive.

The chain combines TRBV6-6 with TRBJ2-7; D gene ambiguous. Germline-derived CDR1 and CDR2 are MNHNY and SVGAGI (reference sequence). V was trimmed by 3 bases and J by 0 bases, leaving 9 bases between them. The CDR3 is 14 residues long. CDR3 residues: CASSYRVDSYEQYF. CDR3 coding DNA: TGTGCCAGCAGTTATCGGGTTGACTCCTACGAGCAGTACTTC.

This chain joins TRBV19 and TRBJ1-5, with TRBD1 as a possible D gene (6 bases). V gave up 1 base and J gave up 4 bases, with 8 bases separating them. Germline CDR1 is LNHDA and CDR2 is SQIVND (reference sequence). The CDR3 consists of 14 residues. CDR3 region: CASSIGTANQPQHF. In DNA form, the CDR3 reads TGTGCCAGTAGTATAGGGACAGCTAATCAGCCCCAGCATTTT.

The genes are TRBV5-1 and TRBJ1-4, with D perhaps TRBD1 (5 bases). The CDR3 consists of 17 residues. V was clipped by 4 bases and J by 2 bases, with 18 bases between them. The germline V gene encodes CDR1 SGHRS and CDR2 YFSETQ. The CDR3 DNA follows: TGCGCCAGCAGCCTCAGGGTCGGAGGGTCGACTAATGAAAAACTGTTTTTT. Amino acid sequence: CASSLRVGGSTNEKLFF.

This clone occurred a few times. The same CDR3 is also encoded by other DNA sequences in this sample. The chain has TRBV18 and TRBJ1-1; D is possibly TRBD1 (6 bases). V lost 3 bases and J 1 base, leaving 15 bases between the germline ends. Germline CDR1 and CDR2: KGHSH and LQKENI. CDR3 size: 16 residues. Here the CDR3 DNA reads TGTGCCAGCTCACCTGGGCCCCAAGGGGGGAACACTGAAGCTTTCTTT. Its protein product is CASSPGPQGGNTEAFF.

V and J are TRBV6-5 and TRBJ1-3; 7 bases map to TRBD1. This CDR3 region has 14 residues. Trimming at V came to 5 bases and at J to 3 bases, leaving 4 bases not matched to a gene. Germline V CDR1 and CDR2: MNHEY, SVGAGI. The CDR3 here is CASSRDRVGNTIYF. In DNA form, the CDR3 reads TGTGCCAGCAGTCGTGACAGGGTTGGAAACACCATATATTTT.

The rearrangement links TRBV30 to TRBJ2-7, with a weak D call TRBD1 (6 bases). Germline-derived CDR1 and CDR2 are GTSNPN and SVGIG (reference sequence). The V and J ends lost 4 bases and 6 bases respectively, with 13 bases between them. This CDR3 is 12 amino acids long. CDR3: CAWKSGVFEQYF. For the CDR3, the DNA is TGTGCCTGGAAATCAGGGGTGTTCGAGCAGTACTTC.

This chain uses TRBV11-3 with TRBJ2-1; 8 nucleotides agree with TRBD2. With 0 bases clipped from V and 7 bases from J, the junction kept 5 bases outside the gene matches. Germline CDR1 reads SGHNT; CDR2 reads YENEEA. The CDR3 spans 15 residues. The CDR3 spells CASSLDGTRSNEQFF. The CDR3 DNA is TGTGCCAGCAGCTTAGATGGGACTAGGTCGAATGAGCAGTTCTTC.

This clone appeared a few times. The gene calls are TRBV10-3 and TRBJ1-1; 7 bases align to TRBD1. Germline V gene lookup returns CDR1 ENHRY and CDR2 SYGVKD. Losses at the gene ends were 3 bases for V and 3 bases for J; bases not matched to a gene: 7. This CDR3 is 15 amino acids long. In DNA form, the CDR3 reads TGTGCCATCAGTGAATCGGGACAGAATTACACTGAAGCTTTCTTT. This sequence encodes CAISESGQNYTEAFF.

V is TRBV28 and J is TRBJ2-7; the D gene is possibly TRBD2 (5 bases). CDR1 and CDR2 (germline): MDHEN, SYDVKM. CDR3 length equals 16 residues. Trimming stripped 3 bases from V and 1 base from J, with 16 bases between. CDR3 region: CASSFNYGERSYEQYF. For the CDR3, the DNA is TGTGCCAGCAGTTTTAATTATGGCGAGCGGTCCTACGAGCAGTACTTC.

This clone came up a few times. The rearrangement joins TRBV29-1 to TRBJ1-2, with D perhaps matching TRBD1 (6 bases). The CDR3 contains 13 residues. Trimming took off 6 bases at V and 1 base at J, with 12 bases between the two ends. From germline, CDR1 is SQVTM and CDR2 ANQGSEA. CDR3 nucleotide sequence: TGCAGCGTCGAGGACAGCGTTAACTATGGCTACACCTTC. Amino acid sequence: CSVEDSVNYGYTF.

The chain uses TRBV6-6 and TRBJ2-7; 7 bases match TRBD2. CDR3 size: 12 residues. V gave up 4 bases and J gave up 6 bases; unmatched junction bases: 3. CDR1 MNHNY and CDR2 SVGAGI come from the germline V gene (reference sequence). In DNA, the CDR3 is TGTGCCAGCAGTTCATCGGGGGGCGAGCAGTACTTC. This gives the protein CASSSSGGEQYF.

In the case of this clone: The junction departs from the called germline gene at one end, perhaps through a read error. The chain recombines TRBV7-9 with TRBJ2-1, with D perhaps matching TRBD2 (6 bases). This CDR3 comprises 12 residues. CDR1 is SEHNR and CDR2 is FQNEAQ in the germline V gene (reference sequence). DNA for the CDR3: TGTTCCAGCAGCCGCGGGGCCCCCTCTGGGTTCTTC. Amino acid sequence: CSSSRGAPSGFF. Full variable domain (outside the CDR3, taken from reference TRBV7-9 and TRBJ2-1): DTGVSQNPRHKITKRGQNVTFRCDPISEHNRLYWYRQTLGQGPEFLTYFQNEAQLEKSRLLSDRFSAERPKGSFSTLEIQRTEQGDSAMYLCSSSRGAPSGFFGPGTRLTVL.

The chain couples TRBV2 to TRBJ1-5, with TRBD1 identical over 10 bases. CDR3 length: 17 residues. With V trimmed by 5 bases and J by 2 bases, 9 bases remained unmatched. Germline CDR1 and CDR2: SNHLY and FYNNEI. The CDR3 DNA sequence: TGTGCCAGCAGTCAGACAGGGGGCTTTGTGGGCAATCAGCCCCAGCATTTT. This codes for CASSQTGGFVGNQPQHF.

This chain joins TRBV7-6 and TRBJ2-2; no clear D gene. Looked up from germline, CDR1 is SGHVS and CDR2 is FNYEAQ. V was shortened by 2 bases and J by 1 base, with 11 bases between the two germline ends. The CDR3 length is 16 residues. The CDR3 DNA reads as TGTGCCAGCAGCTTAAAGGCAGCGATGAACACCGGGGAGCTGTTTTTT. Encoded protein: CASSLKAAMNTGELFF.

The CDR3 protein is CASSLTPGQGNEQYF. CDR3 bases: TGCGCCAGCAGTTTAACCCCGGGACAGGGAAACGAGCAGTACTTC. The V and J genes are TRBV4-1 and TRBJ2-7; TRBD1 matches 9 bases. The length of the CDR3 is 15 residues. Per germline, CDR1 MGHRA and CDR2 YSYEKL. Trimming removed 6 bases from V and 5 bases from J; junction bases left unmatched: 11.

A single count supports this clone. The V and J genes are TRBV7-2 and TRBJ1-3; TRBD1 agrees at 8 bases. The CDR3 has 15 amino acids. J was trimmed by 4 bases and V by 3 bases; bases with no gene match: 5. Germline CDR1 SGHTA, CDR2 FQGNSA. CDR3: CASSLGTGRGNTIYF. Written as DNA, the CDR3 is TGTGCCAGCAGCTTGGGGACAGGTCGGGGAAACACCATATATTTT.

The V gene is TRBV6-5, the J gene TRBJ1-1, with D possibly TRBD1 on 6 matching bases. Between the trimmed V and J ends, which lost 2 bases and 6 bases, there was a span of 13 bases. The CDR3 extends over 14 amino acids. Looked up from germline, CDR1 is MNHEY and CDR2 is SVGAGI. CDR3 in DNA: TGTGCCAGCAGTTACCGGCAGGGGAGGGCTGAAGCTTTCTTT. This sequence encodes CASSYRQGRAEAFF.